Following are 23 T cell receptor beta chains from one sample sequenced in a study of blood T cell repertoires in COVID-19. Libraries were prepared by immunoSEQ multiplex PCR; TCRdb keeps only in-frame clonotypes and omits some of them. The table includes around 100,000 clones, over 80% detected once. The sequenced sample was peripheral blood. The receptor source for this set is a woman in her fifties or sixties with acute or convalescent COVID-19.

The chain is built from TRBV4-2 and TRBJ1-4; perhaps TRBD1 as D (5 bases). This CDR3 comprises 14 residues. The germline gives CDR1 LGHNA, CDR2 YNFKEQ. Between the trimmed V and J ends, which lost 3 bases and 1 base, there was a span of 6 bases. The CDR3 spells CASSQTVTNEKLFF. CDR3 bases: TGTGCCAGCAGCCAGACAGTAACTAATGAAAAACTGTTTTTT.

V usage is TRBV30 and J usage is TRBJ2-1; 11 positions agree with TRBD1. After removal of 3 bases from V and 8 bases from J, the junction contained 6 bases not matched to a gene. This CDR3 is 14 amino acids long. Per the germline V gene, CDR1 is GTSNPN and CDR2 is SVGIG (reference sequence). Written as DNA, the CDR3 is TGTGCCTGGAGGGAGGACAGGGGGCTGTATGAGCAGTTCTTC. This gives the protein CAWREDRGLYEQFF.

This rearrangement joins TRBV30 to TRBJ2-3, with 8 bases lining up with TRBD2. The CDR3 has 15 residues. Germline loops: CDR1 GTSNPN, CDR2 SVGIG (reference sequence). With 1 base clipped from V and 2 bases from J, the junction kept 5 bases outside the gene matches. This CDR3 reads CAWSGLAGSTDTQYF. CDR3 nucleotides: TGTGCCTGGAGTGGTTTAGCGGGATCCACAGATACGCAGTATTTT.

Only a few counts were recorded for this clone. J is TRBJ1-3 and V is TRBV5-1, with D unclear. Looked up from germline, CDR1 is SGHRS and CDR2 is YFSETQ. V was shortened by 5 bases and J by 0 bases, with 6 bases between the two germline ends. This CDR3 has 13 amino acids. DNA for the CDR3: TGCGCCAGCAGTCGGGACTCTGGAAACACCATATATTTT. It translates to CASSRDSGNTIYF.

The chain couples TRBV27 to TRBJ2-7, with 10 bases aligning to TRBD2. From germline, CDR1 is MNHEY and CDR2 SMNVEV (reference sequence). This CDR3 spans 14 amino acids. The trim removed 6 bases at V and 2 bases at J, leaving 4 bases unmatched. In nucleotides, the CDR3 is TGTGCCAGCAGGAGGACTAGCGGAGCCTACGAGCAGTACTTC. It codes for CASRRTSGAYEQYF.

The chain combines TRBV3-1 (or the pseudogene TRBV3-2) with TRBJ1-4; the D is unclear. CDR3 length: 15 amino acids. Germline CDR1 is LGHDT and CDR2 is YNNKEL (reference sequence). Trimming took 3 bases from V and 0 from J, leaving 8 bases between them. CDR3 DNA: TGTGCCAGCAGCCAGAATGGAGCAACTAATGAAAAACTGTTTTTT. Amino acids: CASSQNGATNEKLFF.

The rearrangement links TRBV30 to TRBJ2-7; the match to TRBD1 covers 8 bases. Germline CDR1 is GTSNPN and CDR2 is SVGIG (reference sequence). With 8 bases clipped from V and 0 bases from J, the junction kept 3 bases outside the gene matches. This CDR3 spans 12 amino acids. The CDR3 coding sequence is TGTGCCGCGGACAGGGACTCCTACGAGCAGTACTTC. Encoded protein: CAADRDSYEQYF.

The chain carries TRBV19 and TRBJ1-2; 7 bases agree with TRBD1. The CDR3 covers 13 residues. With V trimmed by 6 bases and J by 4 bases, 5 bases remained unmatched. CDR1 and CDR2 (germline): LNHDA, SQIVND (reference sequence). This CDR3 reads CASRDRESYGYTF. In nucleotides, the CDR3 is TGTGCCAGTAGAGACAGGGAGAGCTATGGCTACACCTTC.

This chain joins TRBV6-2 or TRBV6-3 and TRBJ1-6; D unresolved. This CDR3 has 13 amino acids. Germline assignment: CDR1 MNHEY and CDR2 SVGEGT. V was clipped by 6 bases and J by 15 bases, with 18 bases between them. The CDR3, as DNA: TGTGCCAGCAGCCTCGACGGAGGCGGCAACCTCCACTTT. As protein: CASSLDGGGNLHF.

This chain joins TRBV24-1 and TRBJ1-2; TRBD1 matches at 11 bases. The trim removed 10 bases at V and 4 bases at J, leaving 19 bases unmatched. Germline CDR1 is KGHDR and CDR2 is SFDVKD. The CDR3 consists of 18 residues. CDR3 sequence (DNA): TGTGCCACGACGGCACACCGGGACAGGGGGTCGGGGGGCTATGGCTACACCTTC. It is translated as CATTAHRDRGSGGYGYTF.

The gene calls are TRBV7-2 and TRBJ1-5; D might be TRBD1 (5 bases). V shed 7 bases and J shed 2 bases, with 9 bases lying between them. The CDR3 runs 13 residues. From germline, CDR1 is SGHTA and CDR2 FQGNSA. The CDR3 nucleotides read TGTGCCAGCACCACGACAGGCAATCAGCCCCAGCATTTT. Its translation is CASTTTGNQPQHF.

The chain links TRBV28 to TRBJ1-6, with 9 bases that match TRBD1. Germline trimming cut 5 bases from V and 8 bases from J; bases unmatched to any gene: 10. From germline, CDR1 is MDHEN and CDR2 SYDVKM. The CDR3 consists of 16 residues. The CDR3 nucleotides are TGTGCCAGCAGTCCCTGGGGGACAGGGCGTGATTCACCCCTCCACTTT. Translating gives CASSPWGTGRDSPLHF.

For this clone: Other DNA sequences from this sample encode an identical CDR3 as well. The genes are TRBV30 and TRBJ1-6; no clear D. CDR3 size: 15 residues. Germline-derived CDR1 and CDR2 are GTSNPN and SVGIG (reference sequence). Trimming left V 1 base short and J 3 bases short, with 10 bases between. This CDR3 reads CAWSGRAFYNSPLHF. The CDR3 DNA is TGTGCCTGGAGTGGGAGAGCCTTCTATAATTCACCCCTCCACTTT. Full variable domain (outside the CDR3, taken from reference TRBV30 and TRBJ1-6): SQTIHQWPATLVQPVGSPLSLECTVEGTSNPNLYWYRQAAGRGLQLLFYSVGIGQISSEVPQNLSASRPQDRQFILSSKKLLLSDSGFYLCAWSGRAFYNSPLHFGNGTRLTVT.

Here the CDR3 DNA reads TGTGCCAGTAGTATAAGCCGAGGTGAACAGGGGTTCAATCAGCCCCAGCATTTT. It yields the protein CASSISRGEQGFNQPQHF. The V gene is TRBV19, the J gene TRBJ1-5; 7 positions match TRBD1. Germline lookup yields CDR1 LNHDA and CDR2 SQIVND (reference sequence). This CDR3 has 18 amino acids. V was clipped by 2 bases and J by 3 bases; unmatched bases: 13.

V and J are TRBV2 and TRBJ2-1; D not certain. CDR1 and CDR2 from the germline V gene are SNHLY and FYNNEI. This CDR3 is built from 13 residues. Trimming removed 3 bases from V and 6 bases from J, with 9 bases in between. The CDR3 nucleotides are TGTGCCAGCAGTGATTCCAGGCTCAATGAGCAGTTCTTC. Translation: CASSDSRLNEQFF.

This chain links TRBV19 with TRBJ1-1; 9 bases match TRBD1. J was trimmed by 8 bases and V by 3 bases; bases with no gene match: 7. Germline loops: CDR1 LNHDA, CDR2 SQIVND (reference sequence). The CDR3 has 14 amino acids. CDR3 in amino acids: CASSMTGGIREAFF. The CDR3 nucleotides are TGTGCCAGTAGTATGACAGGGGGAATTAGGGAAGCTTTCTTT.

The V call is TRBV28, the J call TRBJ2-2; 7 bases are a match to TRBD1. The CDR3 sequence is 16 residues long. J was trimmed by 4 bases and V by 6 bases; bases with no gene match: 11. In germline, CDR1 is MDHEN, CDR2 SYDVKM. Here the CDR3 DNA reads TGTGCCAGCAGCCTACCGGGACAGACAATCACCGGGGAGCTGTTTTTT. Its translation is CASSLPGQTITGELFF.

The chain employs TRBV15 and TRBJ2-5; perhaps TRBD1 as D (5 bases). The CDR3 has 16 amino acids. Germline-derived CDR1 and CDR2 are LNHNV and YYDKDF (reference sequence). V lost 1 base, J lost 1 base, and 13 bases lay in between. The CDR3 sequence: CATSRGLLDSQETQYF. The CDR3 coding sequence is TGTGCCACCAGCAGAGGACTCTTAGACAGCCAAGAGACCCAGTACTTC.

The chain couples TRBV18 to TRBJ2-7, with D perhaps TRBD2 (5 bases). Germline lookup yields CDR1 KGHSH and CDR2 LQKENI. This CDR3 has 19 residues. Trimming shortened V by 3 bases and J by 4 bases, and 28 bases separated the two germline ends. CDR3 nucleotides: TGTGCCAGCTCACCGATTACAGCGGTCCAACCAAGTGGGTCATACGAGCAGTACTTC. Its protein product is CASSPITAVQPSGSYEQYF.

This clone appeared once. V and J are TRBV7-9 and TRBJ2-2; no clear D gene. Deletions cut 5 bases from V and 4 bases from J, with 14 bases between. This CDR3 region has 15 residues. Germline loops: CDR1 SEHNR, CDR2 FQNEAQ (reference sequence). As DNA, the CDR3 is TGTGCCAGCAGCCGCGGAGTTGGCCCCACCGGGGAGCTGTTTTTT. It codes for CASSRGVGPTGELFF.

V and J are TRBV7-9 and TRBJ1-1; D is undetermined. Germline lookup yields CDR1 SEHNR and CDR2 FQNEAQ (reference sequence). This CDR3 is 14 amino acids long. The V end was cut by 2 bases, the J end by 1 base, with 8 bases between. Here the CDR3 reads CASSLIAGNTEAFF. In DNA, the CDR3 is TGTGCCAGCAGCTTAATAGCGGGGAACACTGAAGCTTTCTTT.

The chain links TRBV14 to TRBJ1-1, with a tentative D call TRBD1 (5 bases). The CDR3 runs 14 residues. Trimming removed 0 bases at V and 9 bases at J, with 14 bases between. In germline, CDR1 is SGHDN, CDR2 FVKESK. CDR3 coding DNA: TGTGCCAGCAGCCAAGATGGGGCGAGGCGTAAAGCTTTCTTT. This codes for CASSQDGARRKAFF.

The chain employs TRBV18 and TRBJ2-3; maybe TRBD1 (5 bases). Trimming pared 2 bases from V and 4 bases from J, leaving 10 bases between. The length of the CDR3 is 14 residues. Looked up from germline, CDR1 is KGHSH and CDR2 is LQKENI. For the CDR3, the DNA is TGTGCCAGCTCACCAAGGGGTAGGGCAGATACGCAGTATTTT. Its translation: CASSPRGRADTQYF.